These T cell receptor beta chains were read from a single sample in a study of blood T cell repertoires in COVID-19. Sequencing was performed with immunoSEQ multiplex PCR; in TCRdb, only in-frame clones are kept and a portion is missing. The table lists some 200,000 clones, just over 85% of them singletons, with approximately 6% in the top ten. Sequenced: peripheral blood. The receptors stem from a man older than 75 with acute or convalescent COVID-19. Each CDR3 is given without its conserved first and last residue. Clone size, where shown, is once, few, many, or a class for clones that have expanded.

TRBV18	.	TRBJ2-3	ASSPRRTDTQY
TRBV27	few	TRBJ2-1	ASSLGTVYNEQF
TRBV7-9	.	TRBJ2-3	ASSLATSEDTQY
TRBV6-5	.	TRBJ2-2	ASSRDSAQRALF
TRBV6-1	.	TRBJ2-5	ASSDDTGTRTKTQY
TRBV16	.	TRBJ1-6	ASTLDRNYNSPLH
TRBV30	once	TRBJ1-1	AWRGGGNTEAF
TRBV6-6	few	TRBJ1-5	ASSRREQQSNQPQH
TRBV3-1/TRBV3-2	.	TRBJ2-5	ASSQDLTGWFGETQY
TRBV30	.	TRBJ2-7	AWQIGGTSSYEQY
TRBV7-8	.	TRBJ2-5	ASSLGQGERVTQY
TRBV19	once	TRBJ2-4	ASKAGSKNIQY
TRBV9	once	TRBJ2-2	ASSPLAGAGELF
TRBV19	.	TRBJ2-1	ASSILGGRFNEQF
TRBV14	.	TRBJ2-1	ASARQGATYNEQF
TRBV13	.	TRBJ2-7	ASSTTSGSYEQY
TRBV24-1	.	TRBJ2-2	ATSGGLAANTGELF
TRBV4-1	.	TRBJ1-5	ASSQRILGGQDNQPQH
TRBV15	once	TRBJ2-2	ATSRGPGELF
TRBV27	.	TRBJ2-5	ASSPLAGENQETQY
TRBV27	.	TRBJ2-5	ASSKTGTGTGETQY
TRBV5-5	.	TRBJ1-2	ASSLAGEGYGYT
TRBV6-2/TRBV6-3	.	TRBJ1-5	ASSDLTGGRNQPQH
TRBV19	.	TRBJ2-4	ASSTGGGRAKNIQY
TRBV9	few	TRBJ1-3	ASSGAGSGNTIY
TRBV30	.	TRBJ2-7	AWRLAGVGEQY
TRBV2	.	TRBJ2-5	ASSDRETWTQY
TRBV28	.	TRBJ1-2	ASSSSGLYGYT
TRBV11-2	.	TRBJ2-1	ASSFGEAQF
TRBV7-9	.	TRBJ2-2	ASSIDRDLGTGELF
TRBV27	.	TRBJ2-1	ASRIRLAGANEQF
TRBV19	once	TRBJ1-1	ASSIDGGTEAF
TRBV25-1	.	TRBJ1-4	ASSETGGNEKLF
TRBV6-5	.	TRBJ1-2	ASIGQQGYT
TRBV19	.	TRBJ1-4	ASSRVQGAVEKLF
TRBV27	.	TRBJ1-2	ASSSETGGGYT
TRBV27	.	TRBJ2-2	ASSLYSGRNTGELF
TRBV6-6	.	TRBJ1-5	ASSSPGRRGNQPQH
TRBV6-5	.	TRBJ1-6	ASSYSGQSNSPLH
TRBV5-1	.	TRBJ2-5	ASSPERSQETQY
TRBV24-1	.	TRBJ2-7	ATSDLSGTRFEQY
TRBV6-6	.	TRBJ1-5	ASSYAMGGNQPQH
TRBV25-1	.	TRBJ1-4	ASSELRGFNEKLF